One sample yielded the 15 T cell receptor beta chains listed below, sequenced in a study of T cell repertoires in cytomegalovirus infection. TCRdb reprocessed the reads via MiXCR and lists one record per CDR3 protein. Here the sample spans about 830,000 distinct CDR3 sequences, about 33% being singletons. Their antigen targets remain unknown. Sample: cultured CD8+ T cells from PBMCs, taken from culture after CMV antigen stimulation. These TCRs come from a human donor in good health (CMV status not recorded). Some clones in this sample may be carry-over from other donors' samples.

The chain is built from TRBV7-2 and TRBJ2-3; D may be TRBD1 (6 bases). The CDR3 is made up of 16 amino acids. Trimming removed 5 bases from V and 2 bases from J, with 17 bases in between. The V gene's germline CDR1 is SGHTA and CDR2 FQGNSA. CDR3 sequence (DNA): TGTGCCAGCAGCCCCATCAGGGGCCCTGACACAGATACGCAGTATTTT. This translates into CASSPIRGPDTDTQYF.

The chain couples TRBV7-6 to TRBJ2-5, with 8 bases that match TRBD2. Germline lookup yields CDR1 SGHVS and CDR2 FNYEAQ. Unmatched junction bases numbered 15, after V lost 2 bases and J lost 4 bases. The CDR3 contains 18 residues. The chain's CDR3 is CASSLYRDPGGARETQYF. CDR3 in DNA: TGTGCCAGCAGCTTATATCGGGATCCCGGGGGGGCTAGAGAGACCCAGTACTTC.

This clonotype was seen only a few times. The J gene is TRBJ2-1, the V gene TRBV7-8; 9 bases line up with TRBD1. Trimming at V came to 0 bases and at J to 7 bases, leaving 4 bases not matched to a gene. The CDR3 spans 15 residues. Germline V lookup: CDR1 SGHVS, CDR2 FQNEAQ. The CDR3 nucleotides read TGTGCCAGCAGCTTAGCACGGACAGGGGTGAATGAGCAGTTCTTC. It translates to CASSLARTGVNEQFF. Combining the CDR3 with reference TRBV7-8 and TRBJ2-1 gives the whole variable domain GAGVSQSPRYKVAKRGQDVALRCDPISGHVSLFWYQQALGQGPEFLTYFQNEAQLDKSGLPSDRFFAERPEGSVSTLKIQRTQQEDSAVYLCASSLARTGVNEQFFGPGTRLTVL.

V and J are TRBV6-2 or TRBV6-3 and TRBJ2-7, with D maybe TRBD2 (6 bases). Trimming stripped 5 bases from V and 4 bases from J, with 12 bases between. The CDR3 sequence is 13 residues long. Germline V gene sequence: CDR1 MNHEY, CDR2 SVGEGT. The CDR3 loop is CASSGTYLYEQYV. In DNA, the CDR3 is TGTGCCAGCAGTGGGACTTACCTATACGAGCAGTACGTC.

The chain couples TRBV12-3 or TRBV12-4 to TRBJ2-5, with D possibly TRBD2 on 6 matching bases. Trimming removed 6 bases at V and 6 bases at J, with 14 bases between. The CDR3 consists of 13 residues. The CDR3 sequence is CASSRGGLKTQYF. CDR3 DNA sequence: TGTGCCAGCAGCCGTGGGGGGTTGAAGACCCAGTACTTC.

V usage is TRBV6-5 and J usage is TRBJ2-2; maybe TRBD2 (5 bases). Between the trimmed V and J ends, which lost 3 bases and 6 bases, there was a span of 14 bases. The germline V gene encodes CDR1 MNHEY and CDR2 SVGAGI. This CDR3 spans 15 amino acids. The CDR3 bases are TGTGCCAGCAGTTATTCACACGGAGGTGCCGGGGAGCTGTTTTTT. Amino acids: CASSYSHGGAGELFF.

The V gene is TRBV7-3, the J gene TRBJ2-5; 11 nucleotides align to TRBD1. This CDR3 is 14 amino acids long. After removal of 6 bases from V and 9 bases from J, the junction contained 9 bases not matched to a gene. Germline V lookup: CDR1 SGHTA, CDR2 FQGTGA. The CDR3 reads CASSPFGTGGAQYF. CDR3 coding DNA: TGTGCCAGCAGTCCGTTTGGGACAGGGGGTGCCCAGTACTTC.

This chain connects TRBV4-1 to TRBJ2-1, with D perhaps given as TRBD1 or TRBD2 (6 bases each). The CDR3 contains 14 residues. V was cut by 6 bases and J by 9 bases, with 18 bases left in between. Germline-derived CDR1 and CDR2 are MGHRA and YSYEKL. In DNA, the CDR3 is TGCGCCAGCAGGGATCCGGGGGCTTTTGGTGAGCAGTTCTTC. It codes for CASRDPGAFGEQFF.

The sample holds one count of this clonotype. The V call is TRBV28, the J call TRBJ1-1; the D is unclear. CDR1 MDHEN and CDR2 SYDVKM come from the germline V gene. V gave up 5 bases and J gave up 0 bases, with 13 bases separating them. CDR3 length: 15 residues. The CDR3 DNA reads TGTGCCAGCAGTCCGCGCGATATCGTGAACACTGAAGCTTTCTTT. Translating gives CASSPRDIVNTEAFF. Complete variable domain (other parts from reference TRBV28 and TRBJ1-1): DVKVTQSSRYLVKRTGEKVFLECVQDMDHENMFWYRQDPGLGLRLIYFSYDVKMKEKGDIPEGYSVSREKKERFSLILESASTNQTSMYLCASSPRDIVNTEAFFGQGTRLTVV.

The rearrangement uses TRBV19 and TRBJ1-3, with 7 bases aligning to TRBD1. This CDR3 comprises 15 residues. V lost 6 bases and J lost 2; bases outside the gene matches: 7. Looked up from germline, CDR1 is LNHDA and CDR2 is SQIVND (reference sequence). The CDR3 region is CASSPSGQAGNTIYF. As DNA, the CDR3 is TGTGCCAGTAGCCCATCCGGACAGGCTGGAAACACCATATATTTT.

This chain uses TRBV28 with TRBJ2-4; the D gene is possibly TRBD2 (6 bases). The CDR3 runs to 12 residues. V lost 10 bases, J lost 1 base, and 8 bases lay in between. In germline, CDR1 is MDHEN, CDR2 SYDVKM. Written as DNA, the CDR3 is TGTGCCACCCGGGGGGCCAAAAACATTCAGTACTTC. It yields the protein CATRGAKNIQYF.

A few counts support this clonotype. The rearrangement joins TRBV10-2 to TRBJ2-7, with unresolved D. Germline V lookup: CDR1 WSHSY, CDR2 SAAADI. The CDR3 consists of 13 residues. V dropped 4 bases and J dropped 1 base, with 8 bases sitting between them. The CDR3, as DNA: TGCGCCAGCAGTGTAGGCAAATCCTACGAGCAGTACGTC. Translating gives CASSVGKSYEQYV.

The V and J genes are TRBV25-1 and TRBJ2-7, with D possibly TRBD1 on 7 matching bases. This CDR3 is built from 16 residues. Trimming shortened V by 0 bases and J by 5 bases, and 17 bases separated the two germline ends. Germline loops: CDR1 MGHDK, CDR2 SYGVNS. The CDR3 loop reads CASSEYGGQGGHEQYF. The CDR3 DNA reads TGTGCCAGCAGTGAATATGGCGGGCAGGGGGGACACGAGCAGTACTTC.

As for this clonotype: Possible read error: a much larger clone is one base away. The CDR3 reads CASSLAETGELFF. CDR3 DNA sequence: TGTGCCAGCAGCTTAGCGGAAACCGGGGAGCTGTTTTTT. This sequence joins TRBV7-2 and TRBJ2-2, with D unresolved. Trimming removed 0 bases at V and 5 bases at J, with 4 bases between. CDR3 size: 13 residues. CDR1 SGHTA and CDR2 FQGNSA come from the germline V gene.

The chain has TRBV7-9 and TRBJ1-5, with a tentative D call TRBD1 (5 bases). The CDR3 loop spans 14 amino acids. V was cut by 5 bases and J by 5 bases, with 13 bases left in between. The V gene's germline CDR1 is SEHNR and CDR2 FQNEAQ (reference sequence). CDR3: CASSAAGAYQPQHF. For the CDR3, the DNA is TGTGCCAGCAGCGCAGCCGGGGCCTATCAGCCCCAGCATTTT. Using reference TRBV7-9 and TRBJ1-5 for the parts outside the CDR3, the full variable domain is DTGVSQNPRHKITKRGQNVTFRCDPISEHNRLYWYRQTLGQGPEFLTYFQNEAQLEKSRLLSDRFSAERPKGSFSTLEIQRTEQGDSAMYLCASSAAGAYQPQHFGDGTRLSIL.